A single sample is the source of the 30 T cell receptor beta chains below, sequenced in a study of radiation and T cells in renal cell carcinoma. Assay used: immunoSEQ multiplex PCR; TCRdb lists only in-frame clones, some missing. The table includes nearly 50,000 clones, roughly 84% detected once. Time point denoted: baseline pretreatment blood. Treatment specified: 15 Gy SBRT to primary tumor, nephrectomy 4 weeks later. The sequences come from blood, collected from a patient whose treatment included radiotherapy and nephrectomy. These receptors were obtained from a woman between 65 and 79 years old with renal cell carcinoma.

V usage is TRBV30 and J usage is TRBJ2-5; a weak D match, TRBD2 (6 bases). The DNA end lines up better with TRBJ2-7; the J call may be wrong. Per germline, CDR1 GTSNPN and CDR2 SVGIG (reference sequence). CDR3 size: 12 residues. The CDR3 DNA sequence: TGTGCCTGGAAACCCGGGAGAAACGAGCAGTACTTC. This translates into CAWKPGRNEQYF.

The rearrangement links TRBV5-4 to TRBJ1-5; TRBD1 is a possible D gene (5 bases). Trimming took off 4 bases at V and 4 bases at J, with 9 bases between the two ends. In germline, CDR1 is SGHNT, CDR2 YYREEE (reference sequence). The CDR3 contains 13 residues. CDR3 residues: CASSPGLNQPQHF. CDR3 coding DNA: TGTGCCAGCAGCCCGGGACTGAATCAGCCCCAGCATTTT.

The CDR3 loop reads CAWSPRGSGKVYEQYF. The CDR3 DNA is TGTGCCTGGAGTCCCAGAGGTAGCGGGAAGGTCTACGAGCAGTACTTC. This chain links TRBV30 with TRBJ2-7; 8 nucleotides match TRBD2. Per the germline V gene, CDR1 is GTSNPN and CDR2 is SVGIG (reference sequence). CDR3 length equals 16 residues. V trimming: 2 bases; J trimming: 3 bases; junction bases outside the gene matches: 12.

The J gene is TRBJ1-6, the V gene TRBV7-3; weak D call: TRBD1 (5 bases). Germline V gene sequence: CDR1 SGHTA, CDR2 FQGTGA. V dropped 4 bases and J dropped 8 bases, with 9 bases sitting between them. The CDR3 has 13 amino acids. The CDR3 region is CASSSDSDSPLHF. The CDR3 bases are TGTGCCAGCAGCTCCGACAGCGATTCACCCCTCCACTTT. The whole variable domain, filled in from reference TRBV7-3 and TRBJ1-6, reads GAGVSQTPSNKVTEKGKYVELRCDPISGHTALYWYRQSLGQGPEFLIYFQGTGAADDSGLPNDRFFAVRPEGSVSTLKIQRTERGDSAVYLCASSSDSDSPLHFGNGTRLTVT.

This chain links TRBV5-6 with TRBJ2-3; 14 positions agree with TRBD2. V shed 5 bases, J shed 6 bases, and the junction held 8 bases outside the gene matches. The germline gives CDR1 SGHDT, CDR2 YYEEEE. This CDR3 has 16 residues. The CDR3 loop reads CASSYRLAGGSDTQYF. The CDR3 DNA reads TGTGCCAGCAGTTACCGACTAGCGGGAGGGTCGGATACGCAGTATTTT. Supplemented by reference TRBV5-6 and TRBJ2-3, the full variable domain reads DAGVTQSPTHLIKTRGQQVTLRCSPKSGHDTVSWYQQALGQGPQFIFQYYEEEERQRGNFPDRFSGHQFPNYSSELNVNALLLGDSALYLCASSYRLAGGSDTQYFGPGTRLTVL.

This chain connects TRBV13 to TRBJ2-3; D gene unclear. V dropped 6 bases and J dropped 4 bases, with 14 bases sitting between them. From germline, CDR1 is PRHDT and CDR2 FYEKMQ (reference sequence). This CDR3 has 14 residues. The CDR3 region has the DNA TGTGCCAGCAGTCGGGTGGGTGTCGCAGATACGCAGTATTTT. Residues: CASSRVGVADTQYF.

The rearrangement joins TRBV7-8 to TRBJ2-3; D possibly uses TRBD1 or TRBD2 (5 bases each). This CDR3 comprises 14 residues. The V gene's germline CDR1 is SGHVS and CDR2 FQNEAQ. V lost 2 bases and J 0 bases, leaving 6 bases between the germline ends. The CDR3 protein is CASSLWDSTDTQYF. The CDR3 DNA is TGTGCCAGCAGCTTATGGGACAGCACAGATACGCAGTATTTT.

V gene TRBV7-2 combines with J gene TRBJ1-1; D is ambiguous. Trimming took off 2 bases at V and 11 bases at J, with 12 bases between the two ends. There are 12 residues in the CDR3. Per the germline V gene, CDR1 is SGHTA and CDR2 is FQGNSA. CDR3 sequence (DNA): TGTGCCAGCAGCTTAAACCGCGGGGTGGCTTTCTTT. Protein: CASSLNRGVAFF.

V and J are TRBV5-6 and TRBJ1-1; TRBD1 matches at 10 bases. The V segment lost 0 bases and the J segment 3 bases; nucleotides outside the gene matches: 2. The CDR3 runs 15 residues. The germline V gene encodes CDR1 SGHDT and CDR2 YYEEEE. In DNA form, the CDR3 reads TGTGCCAGCAGCTTGGAGGGACAGGGGCACACTGAAGCTTTCTTT. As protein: CASSLEGQGHTEAFF.

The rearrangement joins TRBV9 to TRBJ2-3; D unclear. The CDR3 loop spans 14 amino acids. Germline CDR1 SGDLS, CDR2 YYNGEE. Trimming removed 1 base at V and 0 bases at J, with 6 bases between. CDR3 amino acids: CASSVSTSTDTQYF. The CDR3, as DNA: TGTGCCAGCAGCGTAAGCACTAGCACAGATACGCAGTATTTT.

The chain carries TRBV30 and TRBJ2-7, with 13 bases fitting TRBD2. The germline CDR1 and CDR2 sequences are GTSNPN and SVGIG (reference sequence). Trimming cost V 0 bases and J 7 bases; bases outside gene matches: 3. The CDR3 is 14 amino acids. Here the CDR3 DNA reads TGTGCCTGGAGTGTCGGGACTAGCGGGAAGGAGCAGTACTTC. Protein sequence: CAWSVGTSGKEQYF.

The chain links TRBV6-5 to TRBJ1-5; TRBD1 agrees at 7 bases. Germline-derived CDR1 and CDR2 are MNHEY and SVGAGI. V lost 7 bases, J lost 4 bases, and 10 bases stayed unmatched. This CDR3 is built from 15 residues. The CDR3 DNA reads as TGTGCCAGCAAGATCGACAGGGAGGGGAATCAGCCCCAGCATTTT. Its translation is CASKIDREGNQPQHF.

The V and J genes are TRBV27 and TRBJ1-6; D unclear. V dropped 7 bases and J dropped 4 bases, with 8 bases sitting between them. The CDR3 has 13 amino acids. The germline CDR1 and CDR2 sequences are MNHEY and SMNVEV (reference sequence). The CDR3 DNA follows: TGTGCCAGCAAGAGGGAATATAATTCACCCCTCCACTTT. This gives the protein CASKREYNSPLHF.

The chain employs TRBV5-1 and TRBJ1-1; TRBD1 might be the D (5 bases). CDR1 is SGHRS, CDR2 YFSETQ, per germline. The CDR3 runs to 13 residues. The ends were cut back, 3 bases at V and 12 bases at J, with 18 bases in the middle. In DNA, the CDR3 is TGCGCCAGCAGCTCATCCCTGACAGCCCTTTCTTTCTTT. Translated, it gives CASSSSLTALSFF. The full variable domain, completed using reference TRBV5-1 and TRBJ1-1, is KAGVTQTPRYLIKTRGQQVTLSCSPISGHRSVSWYQQTPGQGLQFLFEYFSETQRNKGNFPGRFSGRQFSNSRSEMNVSTLELGDSALYLCASSSSLTALSFFGQGTRLTVV.

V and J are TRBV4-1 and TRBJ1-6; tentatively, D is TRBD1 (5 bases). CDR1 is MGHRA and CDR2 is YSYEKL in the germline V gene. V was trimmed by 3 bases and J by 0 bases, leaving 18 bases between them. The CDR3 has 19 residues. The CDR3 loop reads CASSHLGTLKSSYNSPLHF. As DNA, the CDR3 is TGCGCCAGCAGCCACTTAGGGACCCTTAAGAGCTCCTATAATTCACCCCTCCACTTT.

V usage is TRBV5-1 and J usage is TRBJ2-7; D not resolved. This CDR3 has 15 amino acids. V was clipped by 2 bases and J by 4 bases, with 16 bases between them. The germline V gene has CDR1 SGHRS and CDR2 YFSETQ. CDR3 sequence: CASSFTGSPIYEQYF. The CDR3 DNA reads TGCGCCAGCAGCTTTACTGGGTCCCCAATTTACGAGCAGTACTTC. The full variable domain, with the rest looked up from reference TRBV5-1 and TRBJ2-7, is KAGVTQTPRYLIKTRGQQVTLSCSPISGHRSVSWYQQTPGQGLQFLFEYFSETQRNKGNFPGRFSGRQFSNSRSEMNVSTLELGDSALYLCASSFTGSPIYEQYFGPGTRLTVT.

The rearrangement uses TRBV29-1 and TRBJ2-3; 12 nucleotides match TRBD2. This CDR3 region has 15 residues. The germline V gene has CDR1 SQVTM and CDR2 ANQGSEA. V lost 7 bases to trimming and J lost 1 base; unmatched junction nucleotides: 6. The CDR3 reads CSARASGRGTDTQYF. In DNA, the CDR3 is TGCAGCGCGAGGGCTAGCGGGAGGGGCACAGATACGCAGTATTTT.

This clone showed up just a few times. The CDR3 DNA sequence: TGTGCCAGCAGATCTCTTCGGACCAAGCCTGGTTTCGAGCAGTTCTTC. Translated: CASRSLRTKPGFEQFF. The chain carries TRBV11-2 and TRBJ2-1; D not certain. V was cut by 6 bases and J by 10 bases, with 25 bases left in between. Germline loops: CDR1 SGHAT, CDR2 FQNNGV. CDR3 size: 16 residues.

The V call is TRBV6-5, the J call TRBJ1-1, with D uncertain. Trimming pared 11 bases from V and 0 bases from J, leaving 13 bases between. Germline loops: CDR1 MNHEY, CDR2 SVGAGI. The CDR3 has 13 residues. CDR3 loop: CACNRLMNTEAFF. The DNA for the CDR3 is TGTGCCTGCAATAGGTTAATGAACACTGAAGCTTTCTTT.

The CDR3: CASSPLPQKAGDQETQYF. CDR3 in DNA: TGCGCCAGCAGCCCGCTTCCGCAAAAAGCGGGAGACCAAGAGACCCAGTACTTC. The V and J genes are TRBV4-1 and TRBJ2-5; TRBD2 agrees at 8 bases. The CDR3 length is 18 residues. Germline CDR1 is MGHRA and CDR2 is YSYEKL. The J segment lost 0 bases and the V segment lost 4 bases, leaving 13 bases of the junction unmatched.

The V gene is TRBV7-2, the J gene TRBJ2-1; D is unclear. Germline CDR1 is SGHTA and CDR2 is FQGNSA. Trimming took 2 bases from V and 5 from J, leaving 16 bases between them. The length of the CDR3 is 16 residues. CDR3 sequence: CASSLKNLSPHNEQFF. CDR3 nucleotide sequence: TGTGCCAGCAGCTTAAAAAACCTAAGCCCCCACAATGAGCAGTTCTTC.

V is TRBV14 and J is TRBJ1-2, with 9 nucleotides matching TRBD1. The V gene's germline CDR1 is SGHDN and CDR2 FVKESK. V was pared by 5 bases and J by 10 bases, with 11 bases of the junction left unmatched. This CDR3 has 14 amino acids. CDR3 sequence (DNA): TGTGCCAGCAGCGCCGGGACAGGGACGCTCTCCTACACCTTC. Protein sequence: CASSAGTGTLSYTF.

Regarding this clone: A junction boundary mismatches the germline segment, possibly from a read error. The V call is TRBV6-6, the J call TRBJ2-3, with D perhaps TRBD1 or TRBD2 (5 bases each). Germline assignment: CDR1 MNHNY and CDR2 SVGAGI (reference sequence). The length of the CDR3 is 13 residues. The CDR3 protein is CASREDNTDTQGF. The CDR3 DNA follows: TGTGCCAGCAGGGAGGACAACACAGATACGCAGGGATTT.

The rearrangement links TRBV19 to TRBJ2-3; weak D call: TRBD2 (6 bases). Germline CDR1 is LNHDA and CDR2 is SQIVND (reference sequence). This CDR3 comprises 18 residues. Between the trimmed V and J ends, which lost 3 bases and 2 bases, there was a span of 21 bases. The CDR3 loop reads CASSMELRGSGHTDTQYF. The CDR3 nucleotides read TGTGCCAGTAGTATGGAGTTACGGGGTAGCGGCCACACAGATACGCAGTATTTT.

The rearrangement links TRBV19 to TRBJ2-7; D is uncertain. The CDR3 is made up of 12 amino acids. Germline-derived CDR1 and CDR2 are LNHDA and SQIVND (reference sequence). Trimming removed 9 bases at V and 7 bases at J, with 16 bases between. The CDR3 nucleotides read TGTGCCAGCTGGACCCAGTTATGGGAGCAGTACTTC. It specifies CASWTQLWEQYF.

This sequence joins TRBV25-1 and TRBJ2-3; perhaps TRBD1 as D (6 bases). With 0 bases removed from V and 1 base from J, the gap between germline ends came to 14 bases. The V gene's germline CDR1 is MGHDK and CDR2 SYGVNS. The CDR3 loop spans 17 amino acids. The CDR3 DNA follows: TGTGCCAGCAGTGAATACCCTAGAGGGGGAGGCACAGATACGCAGTATTTT. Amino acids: CASSEYPRGGGTDTQYF.

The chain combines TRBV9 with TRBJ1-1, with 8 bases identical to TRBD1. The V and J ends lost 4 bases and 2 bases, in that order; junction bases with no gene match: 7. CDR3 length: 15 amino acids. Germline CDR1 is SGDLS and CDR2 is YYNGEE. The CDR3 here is CASSSTGTGNTEAFF. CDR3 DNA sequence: TGTGCCAGCAGCTCAACCGGGACAGGCAACACTGAAGCTTTCTTT.

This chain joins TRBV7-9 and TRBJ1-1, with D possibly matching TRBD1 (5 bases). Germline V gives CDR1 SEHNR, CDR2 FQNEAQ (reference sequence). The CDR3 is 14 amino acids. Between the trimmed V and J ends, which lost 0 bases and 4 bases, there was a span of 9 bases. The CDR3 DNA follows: TGTGCCAGCAGCTTAGCCAGGGATGGCACTGAAGCTTTCTTT. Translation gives CASSLARDGTEAFF.

The CDR3 nucleotides are TGTGCCAGCAGCTTATTCGGGGGCATCGACTATGGCTACACCTTC. Its translation is CASSLFGGIDYGYTF. The chain couples TRBV7-8 to TRBJ1-2, with D possibly being TRBD1 (6 bases). The CDR3 extends over 15 amino acids. The V gene lost 2 bases and the J gene lost 3 bases, with 13 bases spanning the gap. CDR1 is SGHVS, CDR2 FQNEAQ, per germline.

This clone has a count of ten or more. The CDR3 sequence is CASTAPSGGLPYEQYF. The CDR3 DNA reads TGTGCCAGCACCGCCCCTTCGGGGGGCCTCCCCTACGAGCAGTACTTC. This chain uses TRBV2 with TRBJ2-7, with D perhaps matching TRBD2 (7 bases). V lost 7 bases to trimming and J lost 2 bases, with 21 bases between them. The CDR3 sequence is 16 residues long. Germline lookup yields CDR1 SNHLY and CDR2 FYNNEI.